The entry that follows covers one T cell receptor beta chain sequence. The antigen it recognizes is unknown. Per-base qualities were not stored, and no clone one base away is much larger. This sample is drawn from a study of vaccination and CD4 T cells after COVID-19 (dated by TCRdb to between 2021 and 2022). Broadly, across the study: SARS-CoV-2 positivity had been established in the convalescent patients by nasal swab PCR, and mild disease was recorded in several of these patients and severe disease in one. Two doses of either the Pfizer-BioNTech BNT162b2 vaccine (n=8) or the Moderna mRNA-1273 vaccine (n=2) were administered to participants. Post-COVID blood samples were collected from convalescent patients a median of around 100 days after diagnosis, with a range of roughly 30 to 170 days. Post-vaccine blood samples were taken a median of roughly 75 days after the second vaccine dose, with a range of about 13 to 250 days. As controls, cultures received a CEFX viral epitope pool (the positive control), an HIV-1 Nef peptide pool (the negative control), or no peptide at all. Three convalescent patients gave samples both early after vaccination (day 14) and late after vaccination (days 161 to 241). In the convalescent cohort there were six males and four females, among whom were two Hispanic individuals, seven Caucasians, two Asians and one multiracial person. The cultures were stimulated with overlapping spike peptide pools from SARS-CoV-2 and from the common cold coronaviruses HCoV-NL63, HCoV-OC43 and HCoV-229E. The spike-specific CD4+ TCR repertoire was compared before and after mRNA vaccination in fewer than eleven COVID-19 convalescent patients and a handful of infection-naive healthy vaccine recipients. Broader findings and caveats from the paper: In convalescent patients, nearly all vaccine-specific clones (304 of 307) were found to be mono-reactive for SARS-CoV-2 spike rather than cross-reactive with common cold coronaviruses. The median number of SARS-CoV-2-reactive clonotypes rose from approximately 20 after infection to roughly 38 after vaccination, but the change was not significant. Among convalescent patients, a median about 87% of the SARS-CoV-2-reactive clones seen after vaccination appeared only after vaccination, which suggests priming specific to the vaccine. Only a relatively small number of convalescent patients were included in the study, and early timepoints following natural infection were not analyzed.

In the paper's terms, the time point label means: late sampling 161 to 241 days after vaccination in a few convalescent patients. In the paper's terms, the treatment or condition label means: roughly 10-day PBMC culture with coronavirus spike peptide pools or control peptides (ViraFEST assay). To expand antigen-specific T cells with peptide pools and then pick out the expanded clonotypes through TCR sequencing, the study relied on the ViraFEST assay. The convalescent patients' positive SARS-CoV-2 PCR tests were from March to December 2020, which was before the Alpha, Beta and Delta variants emerged in the United States. PBMCs were cultured at a few million per well in IMDM supplemented with roughly 5.2% human AB serum and about 9.6 IU/ml IL-2, with about 10 ug/ml peptide pools added. On days 3 and 7, half of the culture medium was replaced with fresh IL-2-containing medium. Once the cells had been in culture for about 10 days, the EasySep CD4+ T cell isolation kit was used to isolate CD4+ T cells by negative selection. Ficoll-Paque Plus gradient centrifugation was used to isolate PBMCs from whole blood, and the isolated PBMCs were then either used fresh or cryopreserved at -140C. Culture conditions were generally each tested in triplicate wells.

To prepare the library, PCR was applied. TCR sequencing of DNA from cultured CD4+ T cells used the Oncomine TCR Beta short-read assay at the Johns Hopkins FTIC core. The QIAamp micro DNA kit was used to extract genomic DNA from the cultured CD4+ T cells. Oncomine TCR Beta libraries made from cultured CD4+ T cells were pooled using unique dual indexes and sequenced on an Illumina iSeq 100. Regarding the original processing steps: Non-productive sequences were filtered out, and CDR3s that did not start with C, did not end with F or W, or were shorter than 7 amino acids were discarded. The MANAFEST web application was used to identify antigen-specific clonotypes by comparing peptide-stimulated wells against reference wells and other culture wells. For a clone to be called positive, the clone needed an FDR below 0.05, an odds ratio above 5, and a productive frequency above 0.1% in at least two of three replicate wells. Clonotypes that were significantly expanded in both SARS-CoV-2 spike wells and at least one common cold coronavirus spike condition were defined as cross-reactive. CDR3 homology was assessed with Levenshtein distances (stringdist) and unrooted phylogenetic trees (ape) in R version 3.6.1. TCRdb handled the public reads itself, with Q25 trimming in fastp and clone calling in MiXCR, and kept productive beta chains. Rows are combined by CDR3 protein, so each entry shows the most common genes and DNA. The V and J calls reflect TCRdb's pipeline rather than the authors' work. The sample records tens of thousands of distinct CDR3 sequences, around a third of which are singletons. Roughly an eighth of the sample is held by the ten biggest clonotypes.

Taken from cysteine to phenylalanine, the CDR3 has 14 residues. Only CDR3 DNA remains: 42 bases, in frame from the first base. Reading the germline V gene gives CDR1 MNHNS and CDR2 SASEGT. V and J lose 11 bases and 7 bases, and a span of 18 bases separates them. The sequence links TRBV6-1 to TRBJ1-6; matching of 5 bases hints at TRBD1 as the D gene. The TCR sequence derives from a human donor who had recovered from COVID-19. The sequencing used CD4+ T cells from blood, cultured in vitro, collected about 7 months after SARS-CoV-2 vaccination. The CDR3 sequence is CARVGPKGNSPLHF. The sequence in DNA is TGTGCCCGGGTGGGACCGAAAGGGAATTCACCCCTCCACTTT.